Included here is one T cell receptor beta chain sequence, with context. With 6 bases clipped from V and 7 bases from J, the junction kept 5 bases outside the gene matches. The CDR3 consists of 12 residues. CDR1 LGHNT and CDR2 FRNRAP come from the germline V gene. The sample is drawn from a study of blood T cell repertoires in COVID-19. Only in-frame clones appear in the TCRdb table, and some are missing; sequencing was by immunoSEQ multiplex PCR. The sample contains fewer than 350,000 clones, less than 90% of which appear only once. Sequenced input: peripheral blood. This rearrangement joins TRBV12-5 to TRBJ1-1; 7 nucleotides match TRBD1. This clonotype originated in a woman in her 30s with COVID-19, enrolled during active disease. In DNA form, the CDR3 reads TGTGCTAGTGGAAGGGGGCTTGGTGAAGCTTTCTTT. Translated: CASGRGLGEAFF.